This note documents a single T cell receptor (beta chain) sequence. These data belong to a study of shared clonotypes between healthy human individuals. Adults of Caucasian background living in Nashville, Tennessee made up all donors. Splitting the CD4+ cells yielded a CD45RA+ naive subset and a CD45RA-negative memory subset. Sequencing used immunoSEQ multiplex PCR; TCRdb keeps in-frame clones, though not all of them. The sample includes roughly 1 million clones, around 74% of them seen just once. CDR1 is MNHEY and CDR2 is SMNVEV in the germline V gene (reference sequence). The CDR3 runs 14 residues. Trimming stripped 4 bases from V and 4 bases from J, with 10 bases between.

The J gene is TRBJ1-4, the V gene TRBV27; D might be TRBD1 (5 bases). The sequence was obtained from a man aged 18 to 30 in good health. Material: memory CD4+ T cells sorted from blood. Noted subset: CD45RA-negative fraction. The CDR3 coding sequence is TGTGCCAGCAGTTCGGCAGGGCATAATGAAAAACTGTTTTTT. It translates to CASSSAGHNEKLFF.